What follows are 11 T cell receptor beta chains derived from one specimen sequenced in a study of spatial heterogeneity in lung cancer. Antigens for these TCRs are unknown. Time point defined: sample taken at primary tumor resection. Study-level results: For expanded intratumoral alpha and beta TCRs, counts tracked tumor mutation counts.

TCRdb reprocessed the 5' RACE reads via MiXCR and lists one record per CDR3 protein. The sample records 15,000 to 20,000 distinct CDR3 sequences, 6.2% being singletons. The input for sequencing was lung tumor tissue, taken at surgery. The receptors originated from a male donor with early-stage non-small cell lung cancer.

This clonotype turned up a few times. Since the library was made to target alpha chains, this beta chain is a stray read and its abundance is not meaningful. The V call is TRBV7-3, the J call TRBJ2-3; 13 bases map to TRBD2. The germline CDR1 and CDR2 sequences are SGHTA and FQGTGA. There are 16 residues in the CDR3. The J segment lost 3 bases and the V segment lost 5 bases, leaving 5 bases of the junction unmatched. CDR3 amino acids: CASSLTSGGVTDTQYF. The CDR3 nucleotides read TGTGCCAGCAGCCTCACTAGCGGGGGGGTAACAGATACGCAGTATTTT.

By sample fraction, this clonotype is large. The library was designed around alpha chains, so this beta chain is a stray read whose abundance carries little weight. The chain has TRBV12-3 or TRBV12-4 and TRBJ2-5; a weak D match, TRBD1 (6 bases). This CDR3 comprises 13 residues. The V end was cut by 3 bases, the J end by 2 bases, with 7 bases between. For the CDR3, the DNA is TGTGCCAGCAGTTTTGGGACACAAGAGACCCAGTACTTC. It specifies CASSFGTQETQYF.

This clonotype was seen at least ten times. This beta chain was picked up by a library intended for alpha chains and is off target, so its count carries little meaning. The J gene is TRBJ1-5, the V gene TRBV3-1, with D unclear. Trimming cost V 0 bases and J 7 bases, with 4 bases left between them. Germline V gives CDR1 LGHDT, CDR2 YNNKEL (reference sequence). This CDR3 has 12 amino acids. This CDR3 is CASSQDGQPQHF. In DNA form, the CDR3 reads TGTGCCAGCAGCCAAGATGGCCAGCCCCAGCATTTT.

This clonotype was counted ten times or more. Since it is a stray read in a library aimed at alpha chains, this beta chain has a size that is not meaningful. CDR3 coding DNA: TGTGCCAGCAGCCAAGATCCGGAGACCCAGTACTTC. This codes for CASSQDPETQYF. The gene calls are TRBV3-1 and TRBJ2-5; D unresolved. The CDR3 loop spans 12 amino acids. Trimming shortened V by 0 bases and J by 5 bases, and 4 bases separated the two germline ends. From germline, CDR1 is LGHDT and CDR2 YNNKEL (reference sequence).

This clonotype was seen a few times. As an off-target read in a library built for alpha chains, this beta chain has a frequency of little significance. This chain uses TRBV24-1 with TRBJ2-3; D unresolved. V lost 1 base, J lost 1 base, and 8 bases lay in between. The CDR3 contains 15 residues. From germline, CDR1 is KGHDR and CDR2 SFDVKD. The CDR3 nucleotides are TGTGCCACCAGTGATTTCCCAGGTCGCACAGATACGCAGTATTTT. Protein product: CATSDFPGRTDTQYF.

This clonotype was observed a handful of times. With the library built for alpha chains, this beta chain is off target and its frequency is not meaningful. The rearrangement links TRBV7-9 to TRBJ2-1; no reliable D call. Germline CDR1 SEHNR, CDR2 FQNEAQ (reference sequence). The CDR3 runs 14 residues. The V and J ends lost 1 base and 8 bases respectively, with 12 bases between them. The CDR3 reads CASSLVLGRDEQFF. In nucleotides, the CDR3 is TGTGCCAGCAGCTTAGTCCTAGGCCGGGATGAGCAGTTCTTC.

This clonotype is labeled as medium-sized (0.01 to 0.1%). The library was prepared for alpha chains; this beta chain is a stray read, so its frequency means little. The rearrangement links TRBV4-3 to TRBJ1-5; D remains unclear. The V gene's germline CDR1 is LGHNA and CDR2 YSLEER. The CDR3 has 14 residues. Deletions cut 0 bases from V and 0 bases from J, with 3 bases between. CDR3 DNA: TGCGCCAGCAGCCAAGAATTTAGCAATCAGCCCCAGCATTTT. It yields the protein CASSQEFSNQPQHF.

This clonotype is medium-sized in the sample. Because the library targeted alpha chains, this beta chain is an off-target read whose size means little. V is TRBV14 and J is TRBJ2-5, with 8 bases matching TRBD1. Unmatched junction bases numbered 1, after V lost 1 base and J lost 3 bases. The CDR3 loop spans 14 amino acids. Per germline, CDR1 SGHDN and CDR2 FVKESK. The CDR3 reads CASSQADREETQYF. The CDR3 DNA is TGTGCCAGCAGCCAAGCGGACAGGGAAGAGACCCAGTACTTC.

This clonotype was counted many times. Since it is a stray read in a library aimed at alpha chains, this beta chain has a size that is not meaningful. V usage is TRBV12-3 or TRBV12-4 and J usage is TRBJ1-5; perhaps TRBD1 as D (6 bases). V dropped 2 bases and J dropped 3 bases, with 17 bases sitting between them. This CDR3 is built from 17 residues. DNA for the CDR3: TGTGCCAGCAGTTTATGGTCAGGGGTAAGCAACAATCAGCCCCAGCATTTT. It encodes CASSLWSGVSNNQPQHF.

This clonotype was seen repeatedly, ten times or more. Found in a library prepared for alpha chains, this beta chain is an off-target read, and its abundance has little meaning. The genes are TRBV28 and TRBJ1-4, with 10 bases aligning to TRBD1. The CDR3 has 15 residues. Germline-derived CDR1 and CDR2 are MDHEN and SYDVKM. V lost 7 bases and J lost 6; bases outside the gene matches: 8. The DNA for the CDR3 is TGTGCCAGCAAAATCCCGGGACAGGGGTATGAAAAACTGTTTTTT. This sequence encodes CASKIPGQGYEKLFF. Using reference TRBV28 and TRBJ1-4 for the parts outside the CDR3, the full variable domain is DVKVTQSSRYLVKRTGEKVFLECVQDMDHENMFWYRQDPGLGLRLIYFSYDVKMKEKGDIPEGYSVSREKKERFSLILESASTNQTSMYLCASKIPGQGYEKLFFGSGTQLSVL.

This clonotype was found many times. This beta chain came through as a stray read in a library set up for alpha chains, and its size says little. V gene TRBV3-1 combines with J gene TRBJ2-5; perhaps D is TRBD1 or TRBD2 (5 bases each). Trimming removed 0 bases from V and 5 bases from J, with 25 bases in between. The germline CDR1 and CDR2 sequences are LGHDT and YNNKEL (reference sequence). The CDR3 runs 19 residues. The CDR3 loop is CASSQDLGDGSSQAETQYF. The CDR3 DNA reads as TGTGCCAGCAGCCAAGATCTGGGGGATGGAAGTAGCCAGGCGGAGACCCAGTACTTC.